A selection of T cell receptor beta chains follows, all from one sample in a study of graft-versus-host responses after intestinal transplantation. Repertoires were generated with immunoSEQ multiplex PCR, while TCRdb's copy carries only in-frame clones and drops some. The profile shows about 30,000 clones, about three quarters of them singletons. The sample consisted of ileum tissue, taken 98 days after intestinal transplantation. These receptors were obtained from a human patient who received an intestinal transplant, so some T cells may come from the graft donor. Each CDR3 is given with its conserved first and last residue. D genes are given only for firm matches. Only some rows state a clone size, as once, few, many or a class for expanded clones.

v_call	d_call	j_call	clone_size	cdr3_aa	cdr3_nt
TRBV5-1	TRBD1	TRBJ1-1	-	CASSGTGTNTEAFF	TGCGCCAGCAGCGGGACAGGGACCAACACTGAAGCTTTCTTT
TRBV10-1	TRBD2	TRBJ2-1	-	CASSAGGNEQFF	TGCGCCAGCAGTGCGGGGGGCAATGAGCAGTTCTTC
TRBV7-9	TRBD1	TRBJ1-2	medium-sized	CASSLPTGGNGYTF	TGTGCCAGCAGCTTACCGACAGGGGGCAATGGCTACACCTTC
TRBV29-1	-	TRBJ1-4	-	CSVSGAAEKLFF	TGCAGCGTGTCAGGGGCGGCCGAAAAACTGTTTTTT
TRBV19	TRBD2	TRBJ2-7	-	CASSSSGGSAYEQYF	TGTGCCAGTAGTAGTAGCGGGGGGTCCGCATACGAGCAGTACTTC
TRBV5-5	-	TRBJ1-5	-	CASSNAGNQPQHF	TGTGCCAGCAGCAATGCGGGAAATCAGCCCCAGCATTTT
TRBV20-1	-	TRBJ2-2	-	CSALGAGELFF	TGCAGTGCATTAGGGGCCGGGGAGCTGTTTTTT
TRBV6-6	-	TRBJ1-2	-	CASSYSPGQGEGGYTF	TGTGCCAGCAGTTACTCTCCGGGACAAGGGGAGGGCGGCTACACCTTC
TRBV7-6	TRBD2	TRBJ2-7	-	CASSSGTSGGGEQYF	TGTGCCAGCAGCTCCGGGACTAGCGGGGGAGGTGAGCAGTACTTC
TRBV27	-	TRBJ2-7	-	CASSSGDSIYEQYF	TGTGCCAGCAGCAGCGGGGACAGCATCTACGAGCAGTACTTC
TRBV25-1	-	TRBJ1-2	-	CASSEGEPYGYTF	TGTGCCAGCAGTGAAGGGGAGCCCTATGGCTACACCTTC
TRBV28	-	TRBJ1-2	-	CASSFVRLQPHGYTF	TGTGCCAGCAGTTTCGTTCGCCTACAACCGCATGGCTACACCTTC
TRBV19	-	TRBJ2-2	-	CASRQGSGELFF	TGTGCCAGTAGGCAGGGTTCCGGGGAGCTGTTTTTT
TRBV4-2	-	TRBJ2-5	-	CASSLYQGETQYF	TGTGCCAGCAGCCTCTACCAGGGGGAGACCCAGTACTTC
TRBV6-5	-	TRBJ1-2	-	CASSHSSGGYTF	TGTGCCAGCAGCCACTCCTCGGGAGGCTACACCTTC
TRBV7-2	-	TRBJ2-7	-	CASSLNVPEQYF	TGTGCCAGCAGCTTAAATGTGCCCGAGCAGTACTTC
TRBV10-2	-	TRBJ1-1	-	CASRDLLPGLETEAFF	TGCGCCAGCAGGGACCTTCTCCCAGGGTTGGAAACTGAAGCTTTCTTT
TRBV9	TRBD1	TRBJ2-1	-	CASSVVLGGGEQFF	TGTGCCAGCAGCGTAGTACTAGGGGGCGGGGAGCAGTTCTTC
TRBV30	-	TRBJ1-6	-	CAFMKQLPTDFYNSPLHF	TGTGCCTTCATGAAACAGCTTCCCACCGACTTTTATAATTCACCCCTCCACTTT
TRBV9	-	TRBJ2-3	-	CASSERSYTDTQYF	TGTGCCAGCAGCGAGAGGTCGTACACAGATACGCAGTATTTT
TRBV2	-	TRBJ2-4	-	CASSPPGRINIQYF	TGTGCCAGCAGTCCCCCGGGACGAATAAACATTCAGTACTTC
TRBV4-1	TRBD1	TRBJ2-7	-	CASSQEEYRGAPYEQYF	TGCGCCAGCAGCCAAGAAGAGTACAGGGGGGCTCCCTACGAGCAGTACTTC
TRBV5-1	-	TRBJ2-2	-	CASKPPANTGELFF	TGCGCCAGCAAGCCCCCCGCGAACACCGGGGAGCTGTTTTTT
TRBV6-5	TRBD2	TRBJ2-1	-	CASSYSTSGGKNEQFF	TGTGCCAGCAGTTACTCGACTAGCGGGGGGAAGAATGAGCAGTTCTTC
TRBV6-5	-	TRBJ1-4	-	CASSTTAGNEKLFF	TGTGCCAGCAGTACAACAGCGGGTAATGAAAAACTGTTTTTT
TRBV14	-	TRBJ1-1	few	CASSKGPPSRAEAFF	TGTGCCAGCAGCAAGGGACCCCCCAGTAGGGCTGAAGCTTTCTTT
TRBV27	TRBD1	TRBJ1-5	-	CASSLQGATQPQHF	TGTGCCAGCAGTTTACAGGGGGCGACTCAGCCCCAGCATTTT
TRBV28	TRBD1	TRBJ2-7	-	CASSPLRRDRVYEQYF	TGTGCCAGCAGTCCGCTTCGACGGGACAGGGTTTACGAGCAGTACTTC
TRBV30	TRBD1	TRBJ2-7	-	CAWSVGQGYHEQYF	TGTGCCTGGAGTGTAGGACAGGGTTACCACGAGCAGTACTTC
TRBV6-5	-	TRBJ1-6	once	CASSPKDNSPLHF	TGTGCCAGCAGTCCCAAGGATAATTCACCCCTCCACTTT
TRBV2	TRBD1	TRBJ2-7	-	CASSEGTVVSGEQYF	TGTGCCAGCAGTGAGGGGACAGTCGTCTCGGGAGAGCAGTACTTC
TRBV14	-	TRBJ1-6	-	CASSQGGTSYNSPLHF	TGTGCCAGCAGCCAGGGTGGCACATCCTATAATTCACCCCTCCACTTT
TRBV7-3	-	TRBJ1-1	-	CASSPQPIVNTEAFF	TGTGCCAGCAGCCCACAACCAATAGTGAACACTGAAGCTTTCTTT
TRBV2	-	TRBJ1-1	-	CASGTVKDTEAFF	TGTGCCAGCGGAACCGTAAAGGACACTGAAGCTTTCTTT
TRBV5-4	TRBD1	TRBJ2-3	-	CASSSPPGQGRADTQYF	TGTGCCAGCAGCTCTCCCCCGGGACAGGGGAGGGCAGATACGCAGTATTTT
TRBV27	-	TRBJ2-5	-	CASSLGLQETQYF	TGTGCCAGCAGCCTCGGACTGCAAGAGACCCAGTACTTC
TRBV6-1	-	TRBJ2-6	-	CASSIGGGANVLTF	TGTGCCAGCAGTATAGGGGGTGGGGCCAACGTCCTGACTTTC
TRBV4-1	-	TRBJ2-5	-	CASSQDPFPGQETQYF	TGCGCCAGCAGCCAAGATCCCTTCCCGGGCCAAGAGACCCAGTACTTC
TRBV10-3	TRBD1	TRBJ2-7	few	CAISEPIGTGGFGEQYF	TGTGCCATCAGTGAGCCGATAGGGACAGGGGGGTTTGGCGAGCAGTACTTC
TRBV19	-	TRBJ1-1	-	CASSTIADTEAFF	TGTGCCAGTAGTACCATAGCGGACACTGAAGCTTTCTTT
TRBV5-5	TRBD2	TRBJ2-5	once	CASSHSGGAQTQYF	TGTGCCAGCAGCCATAGCGGGGGGGCACAGACCCAGTACTTC
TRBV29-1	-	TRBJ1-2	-	CSALTDNYGYTF	TGCAGCGCCTTGACAGACAACTATGGCTACACCTTC
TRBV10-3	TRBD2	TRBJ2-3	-	CAISERGLAGVTWVDTQYF	TGTGCCATCAGTGAGCGTGGGCTAGCGGGGGTGACCTGGGTTGATACGCAGTATTTT
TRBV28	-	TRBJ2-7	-	CASSLTRYEQYF	TGTGCCAGCAGTTTAACCAGGTACGAGCAGTACTTC
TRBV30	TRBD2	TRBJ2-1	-	CAWSSGAGNNEQFF	TGTGCCTGGAGTAGCGGGGCCGGCAACAATGAGCAGTTCTTC
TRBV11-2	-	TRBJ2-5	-	CASSLGETQYF	TGTGCCAGCAGCTTAGGAGAGACCCAGTACTTC
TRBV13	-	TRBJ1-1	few	CASSPPAGGRTEAFF	TGTGCCAGCAGCCCCCCGGCTGGGGGTAGGACTGAAGCTTTCTTT
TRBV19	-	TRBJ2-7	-	CASSSSGVYEQYF	TGTGCCAGTTCATCCTCCGGTGTATACGAGCAGTACTTC
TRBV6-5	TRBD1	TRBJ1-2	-	CASSYRAGTGVGYTF	TGTGCCAGCAGTTACCGTGCCGGGACAGGGGTTGGCTACACCTTC